This TCR beta chain was obtained from a study of blood T cell repertoires in COVID-19. Study details: T cells, B-cell-depleted T cells, or PBMCs provided the cDNA or gDNA that served as material.

The CDR3 is made up of 17 amino acids. Losses at the gene ends were 0 bases for V and 4 bases for J; bases not matched to a gene: 8. Germline V gene data show CDR1 as ENHRY and CDR2 as SYGVKD. As originally analysed: By means of reference gene primer amplification, nucleated cell counts were estimated. The method was immunoSEQ multiplex PCR; TCRdb's version includes in-frame clones alone and lacks a portion of them. V and J calls and clone size are given by that table; D and trimming were obtained from the DNA. The sample gives tens of thousands of clones, more than 80% of which show up once; 15% to 20% is in the top ten.

The chain links TRBV10-3 to TRBJ2-3; 9 bases fit TRBD2. The receptor comes from a woman aged 55-75 years with COVID-19, enrolled during active disease. The sample was peripheral blood. The CDR3 protein is CAISESTSGPVPDTQYF. The CDR3 DNA reads as TGTGCCATCAGTGAGTCTACTAGCGGGCCGGTCCCAGATACGCAGTATTTT.